This entry describes one T cell receptor (beta chain). The data originate from a study of OX40 agonist ivuxolimab in advanced cancers. Looked up from germline, CDR1 is SGHAT and CDR2 is FQNNGV. CDR3 length: 14 residues. Deletions cut 9 bases from V and 4 bases from J, with 19 bases between. Assay: immunoSEQ multiplex PCR; the TCRdb copy retains only in-frame clones and omits some. Altogether around 31,000 clones are present, around nine tenths being singletons, with the ten largest covering around a quarter. The input for sequencing was CD4+ or CD8+ T cells sorted from blood, taken in a trial of the OX40 agonist ivuxolimab. The TCR originated in an adult with an advanced solid tumor such as melanoma, head and neck, liver or kidney cancer. J is TRBJ2-7 and V is TRBV11-2; D remains unclear. CDR3 region: CASATISTAYEQYF. The DNA for the CDR3 is TGTGCCAGTGCTACCATCTCCACGGCATACGAGCAGTACTTC.